The T cell receptor beta chain under discussion was sequenced for a study of response to subunit inactivated influenza vaccine. Study-level results: T cells newly recruited by each seasonal influenza vaccination are few, the authors suggested.

Germline V gene lookup returns CDR1 SGHAT and CDR2 FQDESV (reference sequence). This CDR3 has 18 amino acids. Trimming at V came to 2 bases and at J to 1 base, leaving 7 bases not matched to a gene. TCRdb reanalysed the RT-PCR reads using MiXCR and keeps one entry per CDR3 protein. Altogether roughly 700,000 distinct CDR3 sequences are present, around 14% being singletons, with the ten largest covering 5.5% to 8%. Concerning this clonotype itself: Antigen: not known.

The source material was PBMCs from blood, sampled around 15 days before vaccination. This sequence joins TRBV11-1 and TRBJ2-1; TRBD2 matches 11 bases. This sequence originates from a man aged 45-65 years who received an inactivated influenza vaccine. CDR3: CASSLRLAGSASYNEQFF. The CDR3 DNA reads TGTGCCAGCAGCTTAAGACTAGCGGGGTCAGCTTCCTACAATGAGCAGTTCTTC.